The 12 T cell receptor beta chains given below trace back to one sample, sequenced in a study of cytomegalovirus exposure and HLA in healthy donors. The PCR used 60 Vbeta and 13 Jbeta primers. Some clones are missing from TCRdb's copy, which holds only in-frame ones; the method was immunoSEQ multiplex PCR. The sample consists of some 170,000 clones, 81% of them appearing once. Sequenced input: PBMCs. These receptors all stem from a woman between 18 and 29 years old in good health and CMV-seropositive.

The chain uses TRBV12-1 and TRBJ2-3; the table assigns TRBD2, which was not confirmed against the DNA. TRBV12-1 is annotated as a pseudogene. CDR3 size: 16 residues. The CDR3 region has the DNA TGTGCCAGCAGCGTCAGGGACTACCCGAGCACAGATACGCAGTATTTT. This codes for CASSVRDYPSTDTQYF.

The chain uses TRBV7-2 and TRBJ1-6; no firm D call. CDR1 SGHTA and CDR2 FQGNSA come from the germline V gene. Trimming removed 8 bases from V and 17 bases from J, with 13 bases in between. This CDR3 has 10 residues. In DNA form, the CDR3 reads TGTGCCAGCGTAAAGTTTAGCTTCCACTTT. Amino acids: CASVKFSFHF. Together with reference TRBV7-2 and TRBJ1-6, the CDR3 gives the full variable domain: GAGVSQSPSNKVTEKGKDVELRCDPISGHTALYWYRQSLGQGLEFLIYFQGNSAPDKSGLPSDRFSAERTGGSVSTLTIQRTQQEDSAVYLCASVKFSFHFGNGTRLTVT.

The sample holds one count of this clone. The rearrangement uses TRBV5-1 and TRBJ1-4, with D possibly matching TRBD1 (5 bases). The CDR3 contains 13 residues. Trimming pared 7 bases from V and 0 bases from J, leaving 7 bases between. The germline gives CDR1 SGHRS, CDR2 YFSETQ. CDR3: CASSGATNEKLFF. The DNA for the CDR3 is TGCGCCAGCTCGGGGGCAACTAATGAAAAACTGTTTTTT. The full variable domain, in which reference TRBV5-1 and TRBJ1-4 provide the parts outside the CDR3, is KAGVTQTPRYLIKTRGQQVTLSCSPISGHRSVSWYQQTPGQGLQFLFEYFSETQRNKGNFPGRFSGRQFSNSRSEMNVSTLELGDSALYLCASSGATNEKLFFGSGTQLSVL.

The chain employs TRBV5-1 and TRBJ2-7; possible D gene TRBD2, 6 bases. This CDR3 is 14 amino acids long. V was clipped by 9 bases and J by 3 bases, with 19 bases between them. CDR1 and CDR2 from the germline V gene are SGHRS and YFSETQ. CDR3 nucleotide sequence: TGCGCCAACCCGGAGGCGGGGAGGAACTACGAGCAGTACTTC. Encoded protein: CANPEAGRNYEQYF.

The rearrangement links TRBV4-3 to TRBJ2-3; D call uncertain. The CDR3 spans 16 residues. CDR1 and CDR2 from the germline V gene are LGHNA and YSLEER. V lost 0 bases to trimming and J lost 4 bases, with 14 bases between them. The CDR3 nucleotides read TGCGCCAGCAGCCAAGAGCATCGTAGTGTCGCAGATACGCAGTATTTT. Protein product: CASSQEHRSVADTQYF.

J is TRBJ1-3 and V is TRBV2, with D unresolved. CDR3 size: 14 residues. V gave up 4 bases and J gave up 1 base, with 8 bases separating them. Germline CDR1 is SNHLY and CDR2 is FYNNEI. CDR3 DNA: TGTGCCAGCAGTGGCCTGGAGTCTGGAAACACCATATATTTT. Its translation: CASSGLESGNTIYF.

The chain couples TRBV7-3 to TRBJ2-2, with a tentative D call TRBD2 (6 bases). Trimming shortened V by 2 bases and J by 4 bases, and 8 bases separated the two germline ends. CDR3 size: 14 residues. CDR1 and CDR2 (germline): SGHTA, FQGTGA. CDR3 sequence: CASSLAGPTGELFF. In DNA, the CDR3 is TGTGCCAGCAGCTTAGCGGGGCCCACCGGGGAGCTGTTTTTT.

V and J are TRBV11-2 and TRBJ1-2; 8 nucleotides align to TRBD1. The germline gives CDR1 SGHAT, CDR2 FQNNGV. The CDR3 runs 18 residues. The J segment lost 6 bases and the V segment lost 2 bases, leaving 17 bases of the junction unmatched. The CDR3 bases are TGTGCCAGCAGCTTACTGCGGCAGGGGGCGGCATCACGGAATGGCTACACCTTC. Encoded protein: CASSLLRQGAASRNGYTF.

This clone was seen more than once but under ten times. The J gene is TRBJ1-6, the V gene TRBV5-1; 10 bases agree with TRBD1. The CDR3 length is 16 residues. V shed 3 bases, J shed 5 bases, and the junction held 5 bases outside the gene matches. Germline CDR1 SGHRS, CDR2 YFSETQ. CDR3 protein: CASSSYGQGDNSPLHF. The CDR3 DNA is TGCGCCAGCAGCTCATACGGACAGGGGGATAATTCACCCCTCCACTTT.

V and J are TRBV7-8 and TRBJ2-3; D uncertain. CDR1 is SGHVS and CDR2 is FQNEAQ in the germline V gene. The V end was cut by 6 bases, the J end by 4 bases, with 8 bases between. CDR3 length equals 12 residues. The CDR3 region has the DNA TGTGCCAGCAGGTCCTTCGCAGATACGCAGTATTTT. It is translated as CASRSFADTQYF.

The genes are TRBV21-1 and TRBJ1-1; no check of the table's D call, TRBD1, against the DNA was made. TRBV21-1 corresponds to a pseudogene. The CDR3 is made up of 15 amino acids. The CDR3 protein is CASSKGQGKDTEAFF. The CDR3 DNA reads as TGTGCCAGCAGCAAAGGTCAGGGGAAGGACACTGAAGCTTTCTTT.

This clone came up a few times. V is TRBV6-4 and J is TRBJ2-1; D possibly corresponds to TRBD2 (7 bases). V was clipped by 2 bases and J by 4 bases, with 12 bases between them. Germline V CDR1 and CDR2: MRHNA, SNTAGT. The CDR3 is 15 amino acids. Here the CDR3 reads CASSDGEGTYNEQFF. CDR3 nucleotides: TGTGCCAGCAGTGACGGGGAGGGGACATACAATGAGCAGTTCTTC.